Listed below are T cell receptor beta chains from one sample, sequenced in a study of cytomegalovirus exposure and HLA in healthy donors. Libraries were prepared by immunoSEQ multiplex PCR; TCRdb keeps only in-frame clonotypes and omits some of them. The table includes about 250,000 clones, roughly 89% detected once. The specimen sequenced was PBMCs. All receptors come from a man in his late teens or twenties in good health and CMV-seronegative. The CDR3 runs from the conserved cysteine through the conserved F or W. D genes are given only for firm matches. Clone size appears in some rows only: once, few, many, or a class for an expanded clone.

length	D	V	J	size	CDR3	DNA
15	NA	TRBV7-2	TRBJ1-6	NA	CASSKNREGLSPLHF	TGTGCCAGCTCTAAAAACCGGGAGGGACTCTCACCCCTCCACTTT
15	TRBD2	TRBV28	TRBJ2-7	NA	CASRTSGAYSYEQYF	TGTGCCAGCAGAACTAGCGGAGCTTACTCCTACGAGCAGTACTTC
13	NA	TRBV2	TRBJ1-2	NA	CASIGLARYGYTF	TGTGCCTCAATTGGACTTGCACGATATGGCTACACCTTC
17	TRBD2	TRBV5-1	TRBJ2-2	NA	CASSLLAGASNTGELFF	TGCGCCAGCAGCTTACTAGCGGGGGCCTCGAACACCGGGGAGCTGTTTTTT
15	TRBD2	TRBV4-3	TRBJ2-5	NA	CASSQDWLAEETQYF	TGCGCCAGCAGCCAAGATTGGCTAGCGGAAGAGACCCAGTACTTC
16	NA	TRBV7-9	TRBJ2-2	NA	CASSSGGRKNTGELFF	TGTGCCAGCAGCTCCGGGGGACGGAAGAACACCGGGGAGCTGTTTTTT
17	NA	TRBV7-9	TRBJ2-5	NA	CASSFTRGGEEQETQYF	TGTGCCAGCAGCTTCACCAGGGGAGGGGAGGAACAAGAGACCCAGTACTTC
13	NA	TRBV29-1	TRBJ2-5	NA	CSVEGGDQETQYF	TGCAGCGTTGAGGGCGGGGACCAAGAGACCCAGTACTTC
12	TRBD1	TRBV5-4	TRBJ1-1	NA	CATGQGNTEAFF	TGTGCCACCGGACAGGGGAACACTGAAGCTTTCTTT
14	TRBD1	TRBV25-1	TRBJ2-5	NA	CASSELDRVETQYF	TGTGCCAGCAGTGAATTGGACAGGGTTGAGACCCAGTACTTC
13	TRBD1	TRBV2	TRBJ2-7	NA	CASSGQGDVEQYF	TGTGCCAGCAGCGGACAGGGGGACGTCGAGCAGTACTTC
13	NA	TRBV6-1	TRBJ2-7	NA	CASSEVRAYEQYF	TGTGCCAGCAGTGAAGTCAGGGCCTACGAGCAGTACTTC
14	TRBD2	TRBV29-1	TRBJ2-7	NA	CSVVTSGLPYEQYF	TGCAGCGTAGTCACTAGCGGGCTACCCTACGAGCAGTACTTC
14	TRBD1	TRBV19	TRBJ1-2	few	CASRLTTGDYGYTF	TGTGCCAGTAGGCTAACGACAGGGGATTATGGCTACACCTTC
15	TRBD2	TRBV7-6	TRBJ2-3	NA	CASSLIAGGRDTQYF	TGTGCCAGCAGCTTAATAGCGGGAGGTAGAGATACGCAGTATTTT
14	TRBD1	TRBV5-1	TRBJ1-4	NA	CASSPGQIDEKLFF	TGCGCCAGCAGCCCGGGACAGATAGACGAAAAACTGTTTTTT
17	TRBD1	TRBV4-1	TRBJ1-1	NA	CASSQDPGRGITTEAFF	TGCGCCAGCAGCCAAGATCCGGGCAGGGGGATTACCACTGAAGCTTTCTTT
17	TRBD2	TRBV11-3	TRBJ2-1	NA	CASSPWGRGAQYNEQFF	TGTGCCAGCAGCCCGTGGGGGCGGGGGGCCCAATACAATGAGCAGTTCTTC
13	NA	TRBV5-1	TRBJ2-1	NA	CASSFVPGDEQFF	TGCGCCAGCAGCTTTGTGCCAGGGGATGAGCAGTTCTTC
14	TRBD1	TRBV6-6	TRBJ2-7	NA	CASSYGQGDYEQYF	TGTGCCAGCAGTTACGGTCAGGGGGACTACGAGCAGTACTTC
16	NA	TRBV5-1	TRBJ1-6	NA	CASSSPDGSYNSPLHF	TGCGCCAGCAGCTCACCGGACGGGAGTTATAATTCACCCCTCCACTTT
14	NA	TRBV2	TRBJ2-1	NA	CAHPTSERGNEQFF	TGTGCCCACCCAACTAGCGAGAGGGGGAATGAGCAGTTCTTC
15	TRBD2	TRBV5-4	TRBJ2-1	NA	CASSPTGLAGHEQFF	TGTGCCAGCAGCCCGACGGGACTAGCGGGACATGAGCAGTTCTTC
17	TRBD2	TRBV27	TRBJ2-3	NA	CASSWGVGTSSRYTQYF	TGTGCCAGCAGTTGGGGGGTGGGGACTAGCAGTAGATATACGCAGTATTTT
16	NA	TRBV9	TRBJ2-5	NA	CASSPPPRGGRETQYF	TGTGCCAGCAGCCCCCCACCGCGCGGAGGGAGGGAGACCCAGTACTTC
14	NA	TRBV7-8	TRBJ1-1	NA	CASSLVQTNTEAFF	TGTGCCAGCAGCTTAGTACAGACGAACACTGAAGCTTTCTTT
15	NA	TRBV4-3	TRBJ2-5	once	CASSQDLLLPKTQYF	TGCGCCAGCAGCCAAGATCTACTGTTACCGAAGACCCAGTACTTC
13	NA	TRBV4-3	TRBJ2-7	NA	CASSQDSSYEQYF	TGCGCCAGCAGCCAAGACAGTTCCTACGAGCAGTACTTC
16	TRBD1	TRBV18	TRBJ2-1	NA	CASSPLGQGALNEQFF	TGTGCCAGCTCACCACTTGGACAGGGGGCGCTAAATGAGCAGTTCTTC
14	NA	TRBV30	TRBJ2-3	NA	CAWSPSGSTDTQYF	TGTGCCTGGAGCCCATCGGGGAGCACAGATACGCAGTATTTT
13	NA	TRBV18	TRBJ1-5	NA	CASSPGRNQPQHF	TGTGCCAGCTCACCAGGGCGCAATCAGCCCCAGCATTTT
12	NA	TRBV29-1	TRBJ1-1	NA	CSAGQINTEAFF	TGCAGCGCCGGACAGATTAACACTGAAGCTTTCTTT
15	NA	TRBV7-8	TRBJ1-4	NA	CASSLGPETNEKLFF	TGTGCCAGCAGCCTGGGCCCCGAAACTAATGAAAAACTGTTTTTT
16	NA	TRBV5-6	TRBJ2-7	NA	CASSFIPGQRRVEQYF	TGTGCCAGCAGCTTCATACCGGGACAAAGAAGGGTCGAGCAGTACTTC
13	NA	TRBV11-2	TRBJ1-5	NA	CASSLGLGQPQHF	TGTGCCAGCAGCTTAGGTCTAGGTCAGCCCCAGCATTTT
14	NA	TRBV9	TRBJ1-2	NA	CASSVAEYGYGYTF	TGTGCCAGCAGCGTAGCCGAGTACGGCTATGGCTACACCTTC
13	NA	TRBV27	TRBJ2-7	NA	CAMGPGPAYEQYF	TGTGCAATGGGGCCAGGGCCCGCCTACGAGCAGTACTTC
14	NA	TRBV29-1	TRBJ2-2	NA	CSARRRGRTGELFF	TGCAGCGCCCGACGGAGGGGGCGGACCGGGGAGCTGTTTTTT
14	NA	TRBV7-2	TRBJ1-2	NA	CASSLASREDGYTF	TGTGCCAGCAGCTTAGCGAGCAGGGAGGATGGCTACACCTTC
13	NA	TRBV10-3	TRBJ1-5	NA	CAISDGFTQPQHF	TGTGCCATCAGTGACGGGTTTACTCAGCCCCAGCATTTT
13	NA	TRBV5-1	TRBJ2-7	few	CASSLRTAYEQYF	TGCGCCAGCAGCCTAAGGACAGCCTACGAGCAGTACTTC
11	NA	TRBV4-1	TRBJ1-1	many	CASSQGPEAFF	TGCGCCAGCAGCCAAGGGCCTGAAGCTTTCTTT
17	TRBD1	TRBV5-1	TRBJ1-3	once	CASSSRYETGGRNTIYF	TGCGCCAGCAGCTCCCGGTACGAGACAGGGGGAAGAAACACCATATATTTT
15	NA	TRBV7-2	TRBJ1-1	NA	CASSLGGALNTEAFF	TGTGCCAGCAGCTTAGGGGGAGCCTTGAACACTGAAGCTTTCTTT
11	NA	TRBV7-9	TRBJ1-1	NA	CASSLQAEAFF	TGTGCCAGCAGCTTACAGGCCGAAGCTTTCTTT
13	NA	TRBV5-6	TRBJ2-2	NA	CAASAGTTGELFF	TGTGCCGCCAGCGCGGGGACCACCGGGGAGCTGTTTTTT
15	NA	TRBV2	TRBJ2-7	NA	CASSDFGEDGDEQYF	TGTGCCAGCAGCGATTTCGGGGAAGATGGCGACGAGCAGTACTTC
13	TRBD1	TRBV28	TRBJ2-4	NA	CASSDRGGDIQYF	TGTGCCAGCAGCGACAGGGGGGGTGACATTCAGTACTTC
13	NA	TRBV30	TRBJ2-7	NA	CAWSVTLVGEQYF	TGTGCCTGGAGTGTAACACTAGTGGGCGAGCAGTACTTC
17	TRBD2	TRBV27	TRBJ2-1	NA	CASSRSLGLAIFNEQFF	TGTGCCAGCAGTCGATCATTGGGACTAGCGATTTTCAATGAGCAGTTCTTC
11	NA	TRBV7-3	TRBJ2-1	NA	CASSLGGLKFF	TGTGCCAGCAGCTTAGGCGGGCTAAAGTTCTTC
17	TRBD2	TRBV5-4	TRBJ2-5	NA	CASSLWLAGGPGETQYF	TGTGCCAGCAGCTTGTGGCTAGCGGGAGGGCCTGGAGAGACCCAGTACTTC